The 2 T cell receptor beta chains in this list originate from one sample, sequenced in a study of T cell responses to AZD1222 COVID-19 vaccine. Repertoires were generated with immunoSEQ multiplex PCR, while TCRdb's copy carries only in-frame clones and drops some. The table has about 120,000 clones, just over 90% seen once; the top ten hold around 4.3%. The sample was peripheral blood, taken on day 0 of AZD1222 vaccination. The receptors shown here come from an adult in good health.

The CDR3 loop reads CASSQEEGRDTEAFF. The CDR3, as DNA: TGCGCCAGCAGCCAAGAGGAGGGGAGAGACACTGAAGCTTTCTTT. The rearrangement uses TRBV4-3 and TRBJ1-1; TRBD1 is a possible D gene (5 bases). Germline V lookup: CDR1 LGHNA, CDR2 YSLEER. CDR3 length equals 15 residues. Deletions cut 0 bases from V and 3 bases from J, with 11 bases between.

The chain recombines TRBV5-4 with TRBJ2-1, with D perhaps TRBD1 or TRBD2 (5 bases each). Looked up from germline, CDR1 is SGHNT and CDR2 is YYREEE (reference sequence). Between the trimmed V and J ends, which lost 3 bases and 6 bases, there was a span of 19 bases. This CDR3 contains 16 residues. This CDR3 is CASSSRRGALFNEQFF. CDR3 DNA: TGTGCCAGCAGCTCGAGGCGAGGGGCTCTCTTCAATGAGCAGTTCTTC.